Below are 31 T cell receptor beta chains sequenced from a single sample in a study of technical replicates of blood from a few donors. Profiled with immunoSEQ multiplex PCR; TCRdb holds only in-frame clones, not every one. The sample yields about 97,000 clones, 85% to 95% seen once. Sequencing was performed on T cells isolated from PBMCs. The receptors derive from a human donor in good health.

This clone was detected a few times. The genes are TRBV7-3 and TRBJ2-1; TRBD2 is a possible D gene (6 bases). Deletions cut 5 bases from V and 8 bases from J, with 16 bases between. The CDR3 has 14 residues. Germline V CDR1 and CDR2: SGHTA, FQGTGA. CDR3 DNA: TGTGCCAGCAGCCAGGGACTCCGTAGGGATGAGCAGTTCTTC. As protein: CASSQGLRRDEQFF.

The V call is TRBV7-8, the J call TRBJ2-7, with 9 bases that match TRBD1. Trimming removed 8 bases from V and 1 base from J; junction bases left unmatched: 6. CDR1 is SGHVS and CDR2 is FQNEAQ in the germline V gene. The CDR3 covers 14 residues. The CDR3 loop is CASRGGTGSYEQYF. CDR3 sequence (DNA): TGTGCCAGCCGCGGTGGGACAGGGTCCTACGAGCAGTACTTC.

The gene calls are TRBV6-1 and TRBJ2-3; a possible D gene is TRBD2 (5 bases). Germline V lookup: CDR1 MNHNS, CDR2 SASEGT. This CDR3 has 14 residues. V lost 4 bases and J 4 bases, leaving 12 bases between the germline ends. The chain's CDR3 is CASSAERTSDTQYF. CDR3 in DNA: TGTGCCAGCAGTGCCGAGCGGACCTCAGATACGCAGTATTTT.

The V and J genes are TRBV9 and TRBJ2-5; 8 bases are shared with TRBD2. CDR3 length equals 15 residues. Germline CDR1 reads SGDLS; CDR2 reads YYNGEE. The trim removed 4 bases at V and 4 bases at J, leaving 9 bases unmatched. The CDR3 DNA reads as TGTGCCAGCAGCACTAGCGGAGACCTCAGAGAGACCCAGTACTTC. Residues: CASSTSGDLRETQYF.

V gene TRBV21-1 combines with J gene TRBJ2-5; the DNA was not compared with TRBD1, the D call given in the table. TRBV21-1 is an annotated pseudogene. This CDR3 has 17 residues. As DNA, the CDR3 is TGTGCCAGCGATGTGAAGGGGGCTCGCGAGGTGGAAGAGACCCAGTACTTC. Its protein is CASDVKGAREVEETQYF.

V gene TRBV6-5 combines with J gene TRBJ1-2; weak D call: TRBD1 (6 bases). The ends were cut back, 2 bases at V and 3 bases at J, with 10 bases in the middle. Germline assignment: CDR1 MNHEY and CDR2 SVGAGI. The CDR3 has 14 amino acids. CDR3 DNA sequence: TGTGCCAGCAGTTACCTTCAGGGGTACTATGGCTACACCTTC. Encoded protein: CASSYLQGYYGYTF.

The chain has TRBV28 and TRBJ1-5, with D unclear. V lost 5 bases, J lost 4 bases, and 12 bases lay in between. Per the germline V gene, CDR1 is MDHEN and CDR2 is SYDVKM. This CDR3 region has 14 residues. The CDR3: CASSPRFWNQPQHF. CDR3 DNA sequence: TGTGCCAGCAGTCCGCGTTTCTGGAATCAGCCCCAGCATTTT.

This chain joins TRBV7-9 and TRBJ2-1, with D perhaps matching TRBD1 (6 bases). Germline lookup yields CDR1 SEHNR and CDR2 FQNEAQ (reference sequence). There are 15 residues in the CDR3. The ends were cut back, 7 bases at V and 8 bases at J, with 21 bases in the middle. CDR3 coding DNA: TGTGCCAGCACCCATCTGTTGGGACATGAAGATGAGCAGTTCTTC. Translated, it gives CASTHLLGHEDEQFF.

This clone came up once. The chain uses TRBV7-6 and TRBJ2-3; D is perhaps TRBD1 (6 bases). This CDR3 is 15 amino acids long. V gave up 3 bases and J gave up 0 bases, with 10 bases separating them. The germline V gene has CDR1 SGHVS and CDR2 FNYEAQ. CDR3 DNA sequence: TGTGCCAGCAGCTTCAGGGGTACTAGCACAGATACGCAGTATTTT. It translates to CASSFRGTSTDTQYF.

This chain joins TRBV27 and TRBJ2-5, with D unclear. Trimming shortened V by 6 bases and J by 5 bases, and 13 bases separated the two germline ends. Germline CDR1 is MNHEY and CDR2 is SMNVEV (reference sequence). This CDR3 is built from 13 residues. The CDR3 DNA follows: TGTGCCAGCAGGGCCAGCTTGCGGGAGACCCAGTACTTC. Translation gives CASRASLRETQYF.

This CDR3 reads CASSFRTASNQPQHF. The DNA for the CDR3 is TGTGCCAGCAGCTTCCGGACTGCTAGCAATCAGCCCCAGCATTTT. The chain employs TRBV13 and TRBJ1-5; no clear D. Germline V CDR1 and CDR2: PRHDT, FYEKMQ (reference sequence). V lost 3 bases and J 0 bases, leaving 9 bases between the germline ends. CDR3 length: 15 residues.

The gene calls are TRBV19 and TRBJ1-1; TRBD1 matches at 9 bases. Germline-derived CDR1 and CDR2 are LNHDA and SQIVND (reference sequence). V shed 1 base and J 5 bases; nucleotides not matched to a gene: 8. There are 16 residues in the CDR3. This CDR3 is CASSIVRQGDKTEAFF. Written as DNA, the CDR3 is TGTGCCAGTAGTATAGTCAGACAGGGGGACAAAACTGAAGCTTTCTTT.

The CDR3 here is CASSLRVISTDTQYF. The CDR3 coding sequence is TGTGCCAGCAGTTTGAGGGTTATAAGCACAGATACGCAGTATTTT. The V and J genes are TRBV28 and TRBJ2-3; tentative D call: TRBD2 (5 bases). CDR3 size: 15 residues. V was shortened by 3 bases and J by 0 bases, with 10 bases between the two germline ends. In germline, CDR1 is MDHEN, CDR2 SYDVKM.

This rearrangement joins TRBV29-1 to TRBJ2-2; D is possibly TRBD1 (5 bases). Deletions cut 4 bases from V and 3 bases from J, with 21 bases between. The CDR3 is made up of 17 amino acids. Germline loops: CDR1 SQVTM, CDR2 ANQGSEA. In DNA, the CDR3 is TGCAGCGTTGCCTCTGAGTGGGGCAGGGAAGACACCGGGGAGCTGTTTTTT. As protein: CSVASEWGREDTGELFF.

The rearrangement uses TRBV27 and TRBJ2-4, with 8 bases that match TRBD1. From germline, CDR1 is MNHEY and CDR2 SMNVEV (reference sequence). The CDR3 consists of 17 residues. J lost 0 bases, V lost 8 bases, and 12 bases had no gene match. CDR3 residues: CASARFGQGLAKNIQYF. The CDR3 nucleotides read TGTGCCAGCGCTCGTTTCGGACAGGGACTAGCCAAAAACATTCAGTACTTC.

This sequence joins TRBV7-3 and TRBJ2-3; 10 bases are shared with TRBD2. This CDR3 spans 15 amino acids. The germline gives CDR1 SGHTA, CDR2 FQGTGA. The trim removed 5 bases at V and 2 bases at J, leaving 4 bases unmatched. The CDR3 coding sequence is TGTGCCAGCAGCCGTACTAGCGGGACCACAGATACGCAGTATTTT. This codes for CASSRTSGTTDTQYF.

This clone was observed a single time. The CDR3 nucleotides read TGTGCCATCAGTGGGGGACTAGCGAGACACAATGAGCAGTTCTTC. It is translated as CAISGGLARHNEQFF. V usage is TRBV10-3 and J usage is TRBJ2-1; 10 nucleotides line up with TRBD2. The germline V gene encodes CDR1 ENHRY and CDR2 SYGVKD. Trimming removed 4 bases from V and 5 bases from J; junction bases left unmatched: 5. The CDR3 has 15 amino acids.

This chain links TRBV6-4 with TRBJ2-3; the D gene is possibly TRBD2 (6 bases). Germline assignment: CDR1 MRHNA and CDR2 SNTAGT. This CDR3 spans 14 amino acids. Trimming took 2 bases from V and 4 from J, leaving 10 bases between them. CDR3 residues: CASSDELASDTQYF. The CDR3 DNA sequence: TGTGCCAGCAGTGACGAGCTAGCGTCAGATACGCAGTATTTT.

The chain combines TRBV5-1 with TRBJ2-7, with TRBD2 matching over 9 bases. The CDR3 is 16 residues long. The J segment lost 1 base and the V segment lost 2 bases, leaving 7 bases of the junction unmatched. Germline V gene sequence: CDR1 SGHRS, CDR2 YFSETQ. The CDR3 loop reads CASSLQGGLASYEQYF. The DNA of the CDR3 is TGCGCCAGCAGCTTACAAGGGGGACTAGCATCCTACGAGCAGTACTTC.

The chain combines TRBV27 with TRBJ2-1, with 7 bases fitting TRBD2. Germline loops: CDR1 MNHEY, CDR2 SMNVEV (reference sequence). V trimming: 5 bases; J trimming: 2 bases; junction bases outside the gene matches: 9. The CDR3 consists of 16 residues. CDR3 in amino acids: CASSRVAGRAYNEQFF. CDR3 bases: TGTGCCAGCAGTCGGGTAGCGGGCCGGGCCTACAATGAGCAGTTCTTC.

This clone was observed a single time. This chain's CDR3 is CASTNPGTEYGYTF. CDR3 DNA sequence: TGTGCCAGCACCAATCCCGGGACAGAGTATGGCTACACCTTC. The chain is built from TRBV6-6 and TRBJ1-2; 7 bases match TRBD1. CDR3 length: 14 residues. V trimming: 7 bases; J trimming: 5 bases; junction bases outside the gene matches: 10. Germline values: CDR1 MNHNY, CDR2 SVGAGI (reference sequence).

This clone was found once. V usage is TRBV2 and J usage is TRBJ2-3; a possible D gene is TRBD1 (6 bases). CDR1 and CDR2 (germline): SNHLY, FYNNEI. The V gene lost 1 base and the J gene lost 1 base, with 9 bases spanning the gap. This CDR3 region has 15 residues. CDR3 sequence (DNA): TGTGCCAGCAGTGAAGGGACAGTGCGCACAGATACGCAGTATTTT. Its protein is CASSEGTVRTDTQYF.

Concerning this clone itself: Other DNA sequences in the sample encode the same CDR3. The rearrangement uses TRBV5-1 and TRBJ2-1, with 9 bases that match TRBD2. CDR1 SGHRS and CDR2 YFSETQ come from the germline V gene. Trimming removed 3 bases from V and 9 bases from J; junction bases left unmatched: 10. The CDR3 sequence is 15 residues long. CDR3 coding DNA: TGCGCCAGCAGCTCGGGATTAGCGGGAGTGAGTGAGCAGTTCTTC. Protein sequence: CASSSGLAGVSEQFF.

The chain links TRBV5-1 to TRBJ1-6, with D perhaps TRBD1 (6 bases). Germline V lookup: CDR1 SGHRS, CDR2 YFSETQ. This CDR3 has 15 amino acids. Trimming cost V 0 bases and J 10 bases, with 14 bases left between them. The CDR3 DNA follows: TGCGCCAGCAGCTTGGACGGGGGGCCGAGCTCACCCCTCCACTTT. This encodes CASSLDGGPSSPLHF. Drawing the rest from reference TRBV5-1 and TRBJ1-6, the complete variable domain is KAGVTQTPRYLIKTRGQQVTLSCSPISGHRSVSWYQQTPGQGLQFLFEYFSETQRNKGNFPGRFSGRQFSNSRSEMNVSTLELGDSALYLCASSLDGGPSSPLHFGNGTRLTVT.

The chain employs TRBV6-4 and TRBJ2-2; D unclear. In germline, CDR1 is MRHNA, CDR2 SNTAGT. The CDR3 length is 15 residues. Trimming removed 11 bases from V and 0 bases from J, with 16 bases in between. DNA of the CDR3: TGTGCCGGCCTATTCCAGGTCGCGAACACCGGGGAGCTGTTTTTT. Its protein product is CAGLFQVANTGELFF.

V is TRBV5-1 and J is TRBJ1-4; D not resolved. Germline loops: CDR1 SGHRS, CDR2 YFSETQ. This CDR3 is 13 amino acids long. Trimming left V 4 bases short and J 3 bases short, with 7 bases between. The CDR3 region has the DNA TGCGCCAGCAGCCCGGGTCCTAATGAAAAACTGTTTTTT. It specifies CASSPGPNEKLFF.

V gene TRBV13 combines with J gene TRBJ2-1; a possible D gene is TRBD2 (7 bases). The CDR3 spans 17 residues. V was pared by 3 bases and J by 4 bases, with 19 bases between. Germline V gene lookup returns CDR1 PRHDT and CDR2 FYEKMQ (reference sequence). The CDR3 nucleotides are TGTGCCAGCAGCTTTTTAAAAGGGGGGAGGGGATACAATGAGCAGTTCTTC. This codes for CASSFLKGGRGYNEQFF.

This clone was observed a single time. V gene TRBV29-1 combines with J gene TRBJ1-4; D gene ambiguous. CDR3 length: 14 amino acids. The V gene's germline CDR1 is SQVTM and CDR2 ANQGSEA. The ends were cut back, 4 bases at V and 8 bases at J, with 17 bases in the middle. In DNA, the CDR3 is TGCAGCGTTGGAGCAGGATCCGCTTACGAAAAACTGTTTTTT. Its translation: CSVGAGSAYEKLFF.

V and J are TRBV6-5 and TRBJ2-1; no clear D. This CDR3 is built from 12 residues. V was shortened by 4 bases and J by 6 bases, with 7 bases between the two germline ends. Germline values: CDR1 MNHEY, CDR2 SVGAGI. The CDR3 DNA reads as TGTGCCAGCAGTTCTGACTTCAATGAGCAGTTCTTC. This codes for CASSSDFNEQFF.

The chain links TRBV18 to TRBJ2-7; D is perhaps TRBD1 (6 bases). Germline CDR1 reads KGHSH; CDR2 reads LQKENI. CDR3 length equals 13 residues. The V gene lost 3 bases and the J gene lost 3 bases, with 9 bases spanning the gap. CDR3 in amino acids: CASSPQQGYEQYF. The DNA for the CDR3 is TGTGCCAGCTCACCCCAACAGGGCTACGAGCAGTACTTC.

CDR3 sequence (DNA): TGCGCCAGCAGTGAGTCGAGGGCTAGCGGGAGGAAAGAGCAGTACTTC. Translated: CASSESRASGRKEQYF. The gene calls are TRBV10-1 and TRBJ2-7, with 11 positions matching TRBD2. Looked up from germline, CDR1 is WNHNN and CDR2 is SYGVQD (reference sequence). With V trimmed by 0 bases and J by 7 bases, 8 bases remained unmatched. The CDR3 runs to 16 residues.